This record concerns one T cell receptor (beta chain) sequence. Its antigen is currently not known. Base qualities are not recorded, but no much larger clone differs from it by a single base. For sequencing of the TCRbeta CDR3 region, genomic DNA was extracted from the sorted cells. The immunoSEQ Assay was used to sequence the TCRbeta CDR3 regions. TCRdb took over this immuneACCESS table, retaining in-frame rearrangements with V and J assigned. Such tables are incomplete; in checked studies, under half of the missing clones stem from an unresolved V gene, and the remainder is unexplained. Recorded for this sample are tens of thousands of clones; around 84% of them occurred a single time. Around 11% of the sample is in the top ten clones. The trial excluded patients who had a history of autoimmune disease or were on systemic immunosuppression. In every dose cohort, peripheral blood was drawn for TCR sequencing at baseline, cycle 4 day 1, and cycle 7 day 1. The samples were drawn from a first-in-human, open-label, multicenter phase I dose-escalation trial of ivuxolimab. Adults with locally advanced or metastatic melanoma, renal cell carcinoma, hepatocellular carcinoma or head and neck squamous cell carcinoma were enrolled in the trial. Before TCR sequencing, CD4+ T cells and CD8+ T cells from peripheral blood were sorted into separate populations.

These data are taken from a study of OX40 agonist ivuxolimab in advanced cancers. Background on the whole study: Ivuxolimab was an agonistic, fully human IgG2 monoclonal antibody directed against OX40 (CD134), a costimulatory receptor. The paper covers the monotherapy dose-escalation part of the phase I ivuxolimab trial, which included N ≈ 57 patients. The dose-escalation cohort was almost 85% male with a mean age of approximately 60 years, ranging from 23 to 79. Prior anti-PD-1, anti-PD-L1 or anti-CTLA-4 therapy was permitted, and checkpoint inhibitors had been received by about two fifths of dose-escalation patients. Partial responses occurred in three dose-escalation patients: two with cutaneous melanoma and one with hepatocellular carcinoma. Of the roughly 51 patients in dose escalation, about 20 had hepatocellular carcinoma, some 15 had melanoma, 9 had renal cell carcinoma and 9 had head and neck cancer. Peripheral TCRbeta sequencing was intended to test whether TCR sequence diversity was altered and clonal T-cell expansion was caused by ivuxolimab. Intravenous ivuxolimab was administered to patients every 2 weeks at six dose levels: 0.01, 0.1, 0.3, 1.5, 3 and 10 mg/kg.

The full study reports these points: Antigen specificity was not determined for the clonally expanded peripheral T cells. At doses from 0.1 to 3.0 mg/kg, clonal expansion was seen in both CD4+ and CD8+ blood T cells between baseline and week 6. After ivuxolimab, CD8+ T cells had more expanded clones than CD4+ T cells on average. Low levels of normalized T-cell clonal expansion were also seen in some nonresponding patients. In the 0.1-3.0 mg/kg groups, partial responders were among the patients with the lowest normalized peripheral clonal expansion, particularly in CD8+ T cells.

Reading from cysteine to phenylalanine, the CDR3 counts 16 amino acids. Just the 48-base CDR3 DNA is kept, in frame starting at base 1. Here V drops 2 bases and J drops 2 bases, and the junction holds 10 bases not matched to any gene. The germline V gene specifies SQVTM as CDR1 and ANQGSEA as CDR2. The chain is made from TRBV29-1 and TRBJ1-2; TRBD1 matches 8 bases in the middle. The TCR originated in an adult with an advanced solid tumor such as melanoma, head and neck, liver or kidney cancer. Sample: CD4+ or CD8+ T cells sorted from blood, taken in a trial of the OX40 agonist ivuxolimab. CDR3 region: CSVERAWDRRNYGYTF. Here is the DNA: TGCAGCGTTGAAAGGGCATGGGACAGGCGAAACTATGGCTACACCTTC. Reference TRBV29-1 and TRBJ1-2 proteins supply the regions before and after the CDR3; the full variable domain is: SAVISQKPSRDICQRGTSLTIQCQVDSQVTMMFWYRQQPGQSLTLIATANQGSEATYESGFVIDKFPISRPNLTFSTLTVSNMSPEDSSIYLCSVERAWDRRNYGYTFGSGTRLTVV.